A single sample gave rise to the 10 T cell receptor beta chains below, sequenced in a study of T cells after posttransplantation cyclophosphamide. Sampled 1 year posttransplant, controls received myeloablative marrow transplants, methotrexate and a calcineurin inhibitor. Libraries were prepared by immunoSEQ multiplex PCR; TCRdb keeps only in-frame clonotypes and omits some of them. There are about 21,000 clones in the sample; 80% to 90% occur only once, and 2% to 2.5% lies in the top ten. The source material was PBMCs, sampled about 400 days after allogeneic stem cell transplant with calcineurin inhibitor and methotrexate. The receptors derive from a female patient between 30 and 39 years old who received an allogeneic stem cell transplant from an unrelated donor, was CMV-positive, and had acute and chronic GVHD. The graft donor may account for some of the T cells.

In its sample, this clone was seen a few times. The CDR3 bases are TGTGCCAGCAGCGAGAGCGGAGGAACCTATGGCTACACCTTC. Translating gives CASSESGGTYGYTF. This chain uses TRBV7-9 with TRBJ1-2; D call uncertain. With 5 bases removed from V and 4 bases from J, the gap between germline ends came to 14 bases. The CDR3 is made up of 14 amino acids. Germline CDR1 is SEHNR and CDR2 is FQNEAQ (reference sequence).

This chain joins TRBV5-1 and TRBJ2-5, with D hard to call. The J call may be in error: the DNA end matches TRBJ2-7 better. From germline, CDR1 is SGHRS and CDR2 YFSETQ. The CDR3 loop spans 11 amino acids. The CDR3 nucleotides read TGCGCCAGCAGGGGCCGGATCGAGCAGTACTTC. Its protein is CASRGRIEQYF.

The chain couples TRBV29-1 to TRBJ2-2, with TRBD1 matching 7 bases. V trimming: 5 bases; J trimming: 2 bases; junction bases outside the gene matches: 2. The CDR3 runs 13 residues. Germline CDR1 reads SQVTM; CDR2 reads ANQGSEA. CDR3 in amino acids: CSVNRGNTGELFF. Here the CDR3 DNA reads TGCAGCGTTAACAGGGGTAACACCGGGGAGCTGTTTTTT.

The gene calls are TRBV7-2 and TRBJ2-7, with D possibly TRBD2 on 6 matching bases. The CDR3 spans 15 residues. Germline V CDR1 and CDR2: SGHTA, FQGNSA. The V end was cut by 3 bases, the J end by 6 bases, with 18 bases between. CDR3 amino acids: CASSFSGAQGGEQYF. CDR3 sequence (DNA): TGTGCCAGCAGCTTTTCCGGCGCGCAGGGAGGCGAGCAGTACTTC.

The J gene is TRBJ2-5, the V gene TRBV18; D is unresolved. This CDR3 region has 12 residues. Trimming removed 3 bases at V and 5 bases at J, with 7 bases between. Per germline, CDR1 KGHSH and CDR2 LQKENI. Here the CDR3 reads CASSPFLETQYF. Written as DNA, the CDR3 is TGTGCCAGCTCACCCTTTTTGGAGACCCAGTACTTC.

The chain employs TRBV30 and TRBJ1-4, with D hard to call. This CDR3 region has 11 residues. The germline gives CDR1 GTSNPN, CDR2 SVGIG (reference sequence). Trimming took 4 bases from V and 4 from J, leaving 4 bases between them. CDR3 coding DNA: TGTGCCTGGACGGTTAATGAAAAACTGTTTTTT. Amino acid sequence: CAWTVNEKLFF.

The sample holds a few counts of this clone. V is TRBV18 and J is TRBJ1-2; D uncertain. This CDR3 spans 15 amino acids. Germline-derived CDR1 and CDR2 are KGHSH and LQKENI. V shed 6 bases and J shed 6 bases, with 20 bases lying between them. The CDR3 is CASSPYSPGGNGYTF. The DNA of the CDR3 is TGTGCCAGCTCGCCATACAGTCCGGGAGGTAATGGCTACACCTTC. The whole variable domain, filled in from reference TRBV18 and TRBJ1-2, reads NAGVMQNPRHLVRRRGQEARLRCSPMKGHSHVYWYRQLPEEGLKFMVYLQKENIIDESGMPKERFSAEFPKEGPSILRIQQVVRGDSAAYFCASSPYSPGGNGYTFGSGTRLTVV.

The V gene is TRBV18, the J gene TRBJ2-6; D gene ambiguous. Germline values: CDR1 KGHSH, CDR2 LQKENI. The CDR3 covers 15 residues. Trimming left V 6 bases short and J 0 bases short, with 9 bases between. CDR3 amino acids: CASSLLISGANVLTF. As DNA, the CDR3 is TGTGCCAGCTCCCTACTCATCTCTGGGGCCAACGTCCTGACTTTC.

This clone was counted once. This chain links TRBV5-1 with TRBJ1-1; D remains ambiguous. Deletions cut 0 bases from V and 5 bases from J, with 20 bases between. Germline V gene sequence: CDR1 SGHRS, CDR2 YFSETQ. The CDR3 is made up of 17 amino acids. CDR3 bases: TGCGCCAGCAGCTTGGCCGATCGGGAGAGGTGGTATACTGAAGCTTTCTTT. Its protein product is CASSLADRERWYTEAFF.

The chain is built from TRBV5-4 and TRBJ2-7; 9 bases are shared with TRBD1. From germline, CDR1 is SGHNT and CDR2 YYREEE (reference sequence). This CDR3 comprises 14 residues. The trim removed 3 bases at V and 4 bases at J, leaving 5 bases unmatched. This chain's CDR3 is CASSSGDRVYEQYF. CDR3 DNA sequence: TGTGCCAGCAGCTCGGGGGACAGGGTGTACGAGCAGTACTTC.